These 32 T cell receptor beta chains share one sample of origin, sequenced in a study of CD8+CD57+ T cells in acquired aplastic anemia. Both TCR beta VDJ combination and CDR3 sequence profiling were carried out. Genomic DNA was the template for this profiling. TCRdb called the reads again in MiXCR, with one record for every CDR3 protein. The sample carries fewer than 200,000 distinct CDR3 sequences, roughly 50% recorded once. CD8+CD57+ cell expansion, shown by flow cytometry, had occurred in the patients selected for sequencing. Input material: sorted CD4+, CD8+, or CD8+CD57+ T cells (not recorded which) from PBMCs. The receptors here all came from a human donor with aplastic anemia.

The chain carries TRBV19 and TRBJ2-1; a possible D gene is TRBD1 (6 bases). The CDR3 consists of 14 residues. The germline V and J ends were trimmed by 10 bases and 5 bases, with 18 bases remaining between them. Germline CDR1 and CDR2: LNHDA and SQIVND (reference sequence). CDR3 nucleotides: TGTGCCACTGAGGACAGTTCCCTAAACAATGAGCAGTTCTTC. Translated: CATEDSSLNNEQFF.

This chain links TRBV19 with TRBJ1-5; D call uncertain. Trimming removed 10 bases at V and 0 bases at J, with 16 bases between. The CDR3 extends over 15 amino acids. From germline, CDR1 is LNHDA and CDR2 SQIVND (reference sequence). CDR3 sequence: CATNRVRHSNQPQHF. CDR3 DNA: TGTGCCACCAACCGTGTGCGGCATAGCAATCAGCCCCAGCATTTT.

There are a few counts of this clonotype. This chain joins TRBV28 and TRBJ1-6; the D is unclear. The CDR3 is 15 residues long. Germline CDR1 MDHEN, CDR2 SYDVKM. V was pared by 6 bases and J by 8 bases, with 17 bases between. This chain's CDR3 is CASRDGVAKYSPLHF. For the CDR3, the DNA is TGTGCCAGCAGGGACGGGGTCGCTAAGTATTCACCCCTCCACTTT.

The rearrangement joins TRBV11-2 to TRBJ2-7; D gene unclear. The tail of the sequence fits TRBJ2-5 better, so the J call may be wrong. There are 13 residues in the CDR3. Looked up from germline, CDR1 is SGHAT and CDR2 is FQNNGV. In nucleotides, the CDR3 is TGTGCCAGCAGCTTGGAGAGACAAGAGACCCAGTACTTC. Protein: CASSLERQETQYF.

CDR3 bases: TGTGGGGGGACTAGCGGTGCCGGGGAGCTGTTTTTT. It specifies CGGTSGAGELFF. J is TRBJ2-2 and V is TRBV2; 11 bases are shared with TRBD2. CDR1 SNHLY and CDR2 FYNNEI come from the germline V gene. The CDR3 is made up of 12 amino acids.

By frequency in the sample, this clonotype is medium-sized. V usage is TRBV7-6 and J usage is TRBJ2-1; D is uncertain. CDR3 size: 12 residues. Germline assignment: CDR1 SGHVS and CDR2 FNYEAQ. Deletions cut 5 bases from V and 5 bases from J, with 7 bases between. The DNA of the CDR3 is TGTGCCAGCAGCCGAGCAGACAATGAGCAGTTCTTC. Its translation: CASSRADNEQFF.

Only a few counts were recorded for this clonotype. CDR3 nucleotide sequence: TGTGCCAGCAGCGAGGAGGTTGCTGAGCAGTTCTTC. Protein: CASSEEVAEQFF. This rearrangement joins TRBV7-8 to TRBJ2-1; weak D call: TRBD2 (5 bases). Per germline, CDR1 SGHVS and CDR2 FQNEAQ. The CDR3 sequence is 12 residues long. V was clipped by 5 bases and J by 9 bases, with 11 bases between them.

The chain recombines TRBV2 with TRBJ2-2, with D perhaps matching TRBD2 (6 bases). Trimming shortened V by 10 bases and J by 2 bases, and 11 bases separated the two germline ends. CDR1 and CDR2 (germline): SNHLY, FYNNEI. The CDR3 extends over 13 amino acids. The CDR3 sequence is CAILGGNTGELFF. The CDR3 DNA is TGTGCCATCCTCGGGGGTAACACCGGGGAGCTGTTTTTT.

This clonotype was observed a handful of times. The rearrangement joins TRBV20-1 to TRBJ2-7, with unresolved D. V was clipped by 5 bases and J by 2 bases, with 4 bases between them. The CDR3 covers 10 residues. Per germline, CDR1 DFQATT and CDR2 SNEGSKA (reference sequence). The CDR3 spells CSAQAYEQYF. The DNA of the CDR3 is TGCAGTGCTCAAGCCTACGAGCAGTACTTC.

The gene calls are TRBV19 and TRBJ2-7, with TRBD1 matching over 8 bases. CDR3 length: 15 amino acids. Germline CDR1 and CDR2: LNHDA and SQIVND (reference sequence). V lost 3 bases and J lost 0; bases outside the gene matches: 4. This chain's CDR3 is CASSMGQALSYEQYF. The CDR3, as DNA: TGTGCCAGTAGTATGGGACAGGCTCTCTCCTACGAGCAGTACTTC.

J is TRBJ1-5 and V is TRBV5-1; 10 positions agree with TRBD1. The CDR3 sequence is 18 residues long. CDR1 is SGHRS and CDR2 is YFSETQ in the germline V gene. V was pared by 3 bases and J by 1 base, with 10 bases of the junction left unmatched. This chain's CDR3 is CASSSARDRGGSNQPQHF. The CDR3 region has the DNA TGCGCCAGCAGCTCTGCCCGGGACAGGGGAGGAAGCAATCAGCCCCAGCATTTT.

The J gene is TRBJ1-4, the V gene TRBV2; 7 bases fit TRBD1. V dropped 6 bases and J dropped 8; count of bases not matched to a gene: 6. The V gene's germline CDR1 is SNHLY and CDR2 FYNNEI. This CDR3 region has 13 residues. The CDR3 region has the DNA TGTGCCAGCAGCCGGGACAGACAGGAAAAACTGTTTTTT. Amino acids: CASSRDRQEKLFF.

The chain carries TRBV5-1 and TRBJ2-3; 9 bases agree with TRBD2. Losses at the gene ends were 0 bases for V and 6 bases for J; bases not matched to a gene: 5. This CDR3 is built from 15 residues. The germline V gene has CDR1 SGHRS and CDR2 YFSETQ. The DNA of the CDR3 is TGCGCCAGCAGCTTGGGGATAGCGGGAGCCGATACGCAGTATTTT. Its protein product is CASSLGIAGADTQYF.

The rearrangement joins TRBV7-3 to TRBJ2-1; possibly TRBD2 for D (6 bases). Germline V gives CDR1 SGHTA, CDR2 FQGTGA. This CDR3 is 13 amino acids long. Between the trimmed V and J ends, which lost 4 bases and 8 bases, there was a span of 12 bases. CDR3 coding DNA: TGTGCCAGCAGCTATCTGGGGGGTGATGAGCAGTTCTTC. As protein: CASSYLGGDEQFF. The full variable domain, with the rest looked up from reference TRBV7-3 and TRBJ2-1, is GAGVSQTPSNKVTEKGKYVELRCDPISGHTALYWYRQSLGQGPEFLIYFQGTGAADDSGLPNDRFFAVRPEGSVSTLKIQRTERGDSAVYLCASSYLGGDEQFFGPGTRLTVL.

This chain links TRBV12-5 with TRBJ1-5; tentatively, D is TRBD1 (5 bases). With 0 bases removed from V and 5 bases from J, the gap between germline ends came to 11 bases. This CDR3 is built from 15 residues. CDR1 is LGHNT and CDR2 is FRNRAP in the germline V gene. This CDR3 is CASGLVPRVDQPQHF. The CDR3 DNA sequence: TGTGCTAGTGGTTTGGTCCCCAGGGTCGATCAGCCCCAGCATTTT. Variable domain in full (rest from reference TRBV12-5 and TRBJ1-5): DARVTQTPRHKVTEMGQEVTMRCQPILGHNTVFWYRQTMMQGLELLAYFRNRAPLDDSGMPKDRFSAEMPDATLATLKIQPSEPRDSAVYFCASGLVPRVDQPQHFGDGTRLSIL.

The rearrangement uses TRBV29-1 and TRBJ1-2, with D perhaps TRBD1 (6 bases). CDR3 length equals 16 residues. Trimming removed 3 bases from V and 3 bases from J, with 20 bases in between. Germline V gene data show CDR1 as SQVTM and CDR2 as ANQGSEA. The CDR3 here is CSVENAGQDSHYGYTF. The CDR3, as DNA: TGCAGCGTTGAGAATGCTGGTCAGGACAGCCACTATGGCTACACCTTC. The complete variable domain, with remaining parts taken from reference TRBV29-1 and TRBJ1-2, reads SAVISQKPSRDICQRGTSLTIQCQVDSQVTMMFWYRQQPGQSLTLIATANQGSEATYESGFVIDKFPISRPNLTFSTLTVSNMSPEDSSIYLCSVENAGQDSHYGYTFGSGTRLTVV.

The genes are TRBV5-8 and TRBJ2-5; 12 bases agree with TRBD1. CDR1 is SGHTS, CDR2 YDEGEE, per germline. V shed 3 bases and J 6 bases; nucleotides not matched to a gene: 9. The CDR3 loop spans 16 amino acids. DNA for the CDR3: TGTGCCAGCAGCTCCACCGGGACAGGGGGCGGGAAGACCCAGTACTTC. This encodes CASSSTGTGGGKTQYF.

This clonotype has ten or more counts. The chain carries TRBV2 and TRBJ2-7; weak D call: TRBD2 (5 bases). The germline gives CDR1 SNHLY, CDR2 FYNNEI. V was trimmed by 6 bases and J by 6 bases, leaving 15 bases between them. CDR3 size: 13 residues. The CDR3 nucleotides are TGTGCCAGCAGGAGGGTCGAAACCCTCGAGCAGTACTTC. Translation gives CASRRVETLEQYF.

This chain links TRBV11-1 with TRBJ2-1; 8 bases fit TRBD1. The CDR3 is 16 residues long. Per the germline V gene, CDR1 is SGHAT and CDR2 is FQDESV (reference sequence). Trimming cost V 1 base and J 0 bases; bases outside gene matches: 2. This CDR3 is CASSLGQGASYNEQFF. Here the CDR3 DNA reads TGTGCCAGCAGCTTAGGCCAGGGGGCCTCCTACAATGAGCAGTTCTTC. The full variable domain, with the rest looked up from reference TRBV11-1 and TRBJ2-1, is EAEVAQSPRYKITEKSQAVAFWCDPISGHATLYWYRQILGQGPELLVQFQDESVVDDSQLPKDRFSAERLKGVDSTLKIQPAELGDSAMYLCASSLGQGASYNEQFFGPGTRLTVL.

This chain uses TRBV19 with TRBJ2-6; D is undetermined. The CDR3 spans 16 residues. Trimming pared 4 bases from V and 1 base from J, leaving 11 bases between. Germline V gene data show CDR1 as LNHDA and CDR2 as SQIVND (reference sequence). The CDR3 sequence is CASSTGWGSGANVLTF. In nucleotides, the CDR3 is TGTGCCAGTAGTACCGGATGGGGATCTGGGGCCAACGTCCTGACTTTC.

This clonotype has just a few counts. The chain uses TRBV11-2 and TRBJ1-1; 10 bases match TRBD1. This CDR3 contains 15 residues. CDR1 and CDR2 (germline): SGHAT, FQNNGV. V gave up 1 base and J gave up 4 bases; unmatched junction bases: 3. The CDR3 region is CASSLAGTGATEAFF. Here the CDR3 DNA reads TGTGCCAGCAGCTTAGCTGGGACAGGGGCCACTGAAGCTTTCTTT.

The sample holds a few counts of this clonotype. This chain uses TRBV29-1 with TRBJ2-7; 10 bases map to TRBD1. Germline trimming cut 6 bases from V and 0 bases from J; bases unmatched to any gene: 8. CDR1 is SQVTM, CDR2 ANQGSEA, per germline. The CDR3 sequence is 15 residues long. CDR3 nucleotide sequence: TGCAGCGTCGACCCGGGACAGGGGACCTCCTACGAGCAGTACTTC. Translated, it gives CSVDPGQGTSYEQYF.

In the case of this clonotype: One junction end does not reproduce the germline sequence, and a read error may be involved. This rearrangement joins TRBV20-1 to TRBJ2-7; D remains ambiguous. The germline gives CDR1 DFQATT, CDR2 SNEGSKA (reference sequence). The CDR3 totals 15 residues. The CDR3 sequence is CSARDPVRTSSEQHF. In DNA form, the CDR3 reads TGCAGTGCTAGAGATCCCGTCCGAACCTCCTCCGAGCAGCACTTC.

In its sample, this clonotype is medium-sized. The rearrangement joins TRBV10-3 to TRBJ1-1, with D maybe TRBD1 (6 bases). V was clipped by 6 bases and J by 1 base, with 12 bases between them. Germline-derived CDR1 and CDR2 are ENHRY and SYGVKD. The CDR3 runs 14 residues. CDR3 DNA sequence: TGTGCCATCAGCCTTACAGGGACGAACACTGAAGCTTTCTTT. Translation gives CAISLTGTNTEAFF.

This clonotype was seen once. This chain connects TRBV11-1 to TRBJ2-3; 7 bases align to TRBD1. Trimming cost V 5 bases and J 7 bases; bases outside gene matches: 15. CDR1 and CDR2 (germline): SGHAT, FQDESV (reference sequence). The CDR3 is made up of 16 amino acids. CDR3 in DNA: TGTGCCAGCAGCCTACATCAAACCGGGACAGCTCATACGCAGTATTTT. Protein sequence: CASSLHQTGTAHTQYF.

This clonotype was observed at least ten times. CDR3 coding DNA: TGTGCCAGCAGTGAGGGACAGCGATTCTATGGCTACACCTTC. Translated, it gives CASSEGQRFYGYTF. V is TRBV6-1 and J is TRBJ1-2, with TRBD1 matching 7 bases. Germline trimming cut 3 bases from V and 4 bases from J; bases unmatched to any gene: 5. This CDR3 has 14 amino acids. Germline V gene sequence: CDR1 MNHNS, CDR2 SASEGT.

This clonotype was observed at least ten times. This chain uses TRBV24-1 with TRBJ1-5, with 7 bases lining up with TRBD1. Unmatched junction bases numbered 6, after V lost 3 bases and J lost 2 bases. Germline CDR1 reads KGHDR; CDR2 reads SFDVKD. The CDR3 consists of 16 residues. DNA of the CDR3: TGTGCCACCAGTGATCGACAGGGCTTCGGCAATCAGCCCCAGCATTTT. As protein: CATSDRQGFGNQPQHF.

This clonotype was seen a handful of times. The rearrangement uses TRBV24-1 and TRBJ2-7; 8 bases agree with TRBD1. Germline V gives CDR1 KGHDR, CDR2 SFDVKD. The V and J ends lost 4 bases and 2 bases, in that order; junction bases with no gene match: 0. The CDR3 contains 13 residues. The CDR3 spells CATSEGQAYEQYF. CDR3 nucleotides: TGTGCCACCAGTGAGGGACAGGCCTACGAGCAGTACTTC.

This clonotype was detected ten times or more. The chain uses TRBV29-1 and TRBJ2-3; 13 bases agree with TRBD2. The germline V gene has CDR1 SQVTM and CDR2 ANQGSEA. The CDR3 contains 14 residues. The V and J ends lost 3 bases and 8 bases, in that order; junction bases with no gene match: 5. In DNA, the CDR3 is TGCAGCGTTGATCGACTAGCGGGGGGCCCTACGCAGTATTTT. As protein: CSVDRLAGGPTQYF.

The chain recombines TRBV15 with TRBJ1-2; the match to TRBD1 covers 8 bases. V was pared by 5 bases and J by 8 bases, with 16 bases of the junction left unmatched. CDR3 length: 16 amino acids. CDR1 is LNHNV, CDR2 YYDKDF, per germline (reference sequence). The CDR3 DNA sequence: TGTGCCACCAGCCACCAGGCGATCCCGGACAGGGAAGGCTACACCTTC. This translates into CATSHQAIPDREGYTF.

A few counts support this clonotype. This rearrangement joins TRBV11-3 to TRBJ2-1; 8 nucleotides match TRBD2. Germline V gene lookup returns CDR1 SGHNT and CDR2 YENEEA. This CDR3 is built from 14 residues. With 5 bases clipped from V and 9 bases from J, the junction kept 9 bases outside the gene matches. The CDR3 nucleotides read TGTGCCAGCAGCCTAGGGGGTAGCGGGGTTGAGCAGTTCTTC. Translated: CASSLGGSGVEQFF.

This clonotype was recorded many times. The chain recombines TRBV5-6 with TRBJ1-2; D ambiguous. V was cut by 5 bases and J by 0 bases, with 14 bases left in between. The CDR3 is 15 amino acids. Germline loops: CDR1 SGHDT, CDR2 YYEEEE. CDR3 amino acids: CASRLMDGTNYGYTF. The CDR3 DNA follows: TGTGCCAGCAGACTGATGGACGGCACTAACTATGGCTACACCTTC.